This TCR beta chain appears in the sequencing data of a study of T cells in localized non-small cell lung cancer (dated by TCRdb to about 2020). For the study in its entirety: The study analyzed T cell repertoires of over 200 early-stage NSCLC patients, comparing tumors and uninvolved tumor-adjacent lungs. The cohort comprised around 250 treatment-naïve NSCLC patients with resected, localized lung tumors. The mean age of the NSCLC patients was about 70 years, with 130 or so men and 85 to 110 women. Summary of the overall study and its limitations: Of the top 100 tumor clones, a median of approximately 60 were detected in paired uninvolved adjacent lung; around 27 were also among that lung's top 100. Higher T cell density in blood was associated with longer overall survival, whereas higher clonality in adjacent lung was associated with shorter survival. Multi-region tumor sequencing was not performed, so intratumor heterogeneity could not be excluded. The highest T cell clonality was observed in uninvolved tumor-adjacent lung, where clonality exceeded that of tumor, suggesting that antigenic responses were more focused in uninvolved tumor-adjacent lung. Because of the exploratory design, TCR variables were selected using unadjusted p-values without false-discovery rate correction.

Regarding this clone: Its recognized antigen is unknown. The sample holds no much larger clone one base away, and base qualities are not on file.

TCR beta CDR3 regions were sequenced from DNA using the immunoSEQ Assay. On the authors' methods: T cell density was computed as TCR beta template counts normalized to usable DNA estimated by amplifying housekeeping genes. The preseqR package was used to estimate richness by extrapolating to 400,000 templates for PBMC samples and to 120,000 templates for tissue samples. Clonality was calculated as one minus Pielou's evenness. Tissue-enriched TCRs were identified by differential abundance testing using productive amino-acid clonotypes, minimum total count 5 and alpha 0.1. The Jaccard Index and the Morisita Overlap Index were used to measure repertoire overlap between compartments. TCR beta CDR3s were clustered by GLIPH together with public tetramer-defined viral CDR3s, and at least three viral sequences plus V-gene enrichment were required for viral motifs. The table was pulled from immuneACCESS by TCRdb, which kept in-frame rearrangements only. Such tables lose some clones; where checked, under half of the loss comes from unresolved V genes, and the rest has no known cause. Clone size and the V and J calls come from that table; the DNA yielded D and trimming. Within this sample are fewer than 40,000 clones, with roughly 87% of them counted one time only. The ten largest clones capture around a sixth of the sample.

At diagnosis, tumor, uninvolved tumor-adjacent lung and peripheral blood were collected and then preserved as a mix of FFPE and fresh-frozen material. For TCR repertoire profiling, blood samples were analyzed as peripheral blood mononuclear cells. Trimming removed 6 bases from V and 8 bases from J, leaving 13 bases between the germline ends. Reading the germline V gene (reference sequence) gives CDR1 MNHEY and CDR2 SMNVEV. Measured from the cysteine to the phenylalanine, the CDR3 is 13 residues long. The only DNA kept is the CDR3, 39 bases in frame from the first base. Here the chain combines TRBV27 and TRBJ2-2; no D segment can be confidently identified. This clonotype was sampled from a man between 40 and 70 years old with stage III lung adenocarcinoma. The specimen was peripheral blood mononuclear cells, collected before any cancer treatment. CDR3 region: CASSPILQGELFF. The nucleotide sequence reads TGTGCCAGCAGCCCTATCTTACAAGGGGAGCTGTTTTTT.